This T cell receptor beta chain comes out of a study of blood T cell repertoires in COVID-19. For the study at large: COVID-19 samples from acute and convalescent phases originated in the United States, Italy and Spain.

This CDR3 comprises 15 residues. The germline V gene encodes CDR1 MNHEY and CDR2 SVGAGI. Deletions cut 9 bases from V and 0 bases from J, with 15 bases between. The table came from immunoSEQ multiplex PCR; TCRdb's copy has only in-frame clones and leaves some out. The table records about 40,000 clones, over 75% of them present only once. The gene calls are TRBV6-5 and TRBJ2-1, with D possibly being TRBD2 (5 bases). The specimen was peripheral blood. This TCR was sampled from a woman aged 70-85 years with acute or convalescent COVID-19. Here the CDR3 DNA reads TGTGCCAGTTATAGCGATCCGAGCTCCTACAATGAGCAGTTCTTC. Amino acids: CASYSDPSSYNEQFF.